A selection of T cell receptor beta chains follows, all from one sample in a study of HIV-infected patients and healthy controls. TCRdb re-analysed the 5' RACE reads in MiXCR, keeping a single row per CDR3 protein. The sample lists around 20,000 distinct CDR3 sequences; approximately 9.5% were seen once. Sequenced input: blood. These receptor sequences come from an adult in good health. Both conserved end residues are part of each CDR3. Each record gives: D gene, clone size, CDR3 length, J gene, V gene, CDR3 DNA, CDR3 protein. D genes are given only for firm matches. A clone size is listed for some rows: how often the clone was seen (once, few, many), or a class if it is expanded.

>.|medium-sized|14|TRBJ1-5|TRBV28
TGTGCCAGCAGTTTAGGTCTGGGTAATCAGCCCCAGCATTTT
CASSLGLGNQPQHF
>.|medium-sized|13|TRBJ1-5|TRBV3-1
TGTGCCAGCAGCGCTCCAGGGAATCAGCCCCAGCATTTT
CASSAPGNQPQHF
>TRBD2|many|16|TRBJ2-2|TRBV6-1
TGTGCCAGCAGTGACGGGAGGGGCCCGAACACCGGGGAGCTGTTTTTT
CASSDGRGPNTGELFF
>.|many|16|TRBJ2-5|TRBV5-1
TGCGCCAGCTCACTCGGGGGTAAATTGTACCAAGAGACCCAGTACTTC
CASSLGGKLYQETQYF
>.|.|9|TRBJ2-7|TRBV19
TGTTTGGGAGTTAGGGAGCAGTACTTC
CLGVREQYF
>TRBD1|medium-sized|15|TRBJ1-1|TRBV7-2
TGTGCCAGCAGTCTTAGGTCGGGACAGGGTGGTGAAGCTTTCTTT
CASSLRSGQGGEAFF
>.|many|14|TRBJ2-7|TRBV18
TGTGCCAGCTCACCGTCCGCTGGGGGGAAAGAGCAGTACTTC
CASSPSAGGKEQYF
>TRBD2|many|13|TRBJ2-5|TRBV4-1
TGCGCCAGCAGCCAGGTAGCGGGAGAGACCCAGTACTTC
CASSQVAGETQYF
>TRBD2|many|14|TRBJ2-1|TRBV7-2
TGTGCCAGCACCTGGACTAGCGCAAACAATGAGCAGTTCTTC
CASTWTSANNEQFF
>TRBD2|few|15|TRBJ2-1|TRBV19
TGTGCCAGTACCGGGACTAGCGGGATCTACAATGAGCAGTTCTTC
CASTGTSGIYNEQFF
>.|many|12|TRBJ2-1|TRBV20-1
TGCAGTGCTAGAGCAATTGCGGATTCGCAGTTCTTC
CSARAIADSQFF
>TRBD2|many|16|TRBJ2-1|TRBV5-1
TGCGCCAGCAGCTTACTAGCGGGAGGGACCTACAATGAGCAGTTCTTC
CASSLLAGGTYNEQFF
>TRBD2|many|19|TRBJ2-3|TRBV2
TGTGCCAGCAGGCAGAGGGGGGCTAGCGGGAGACTTTCCACAGATACGCAGTATTTT
CASRQRGASGRLSTDTQYF
>.|many|13|TRBJ1-6|TRBV27
TGTGCCAGCAGTCCCGGACCGGATTCACCCCTCCACTTT
CASSPGPDSPLHF
>TRBD1|few|13|TRBJ2-5|TRBV18
TGTGCCAGCTACAGGGACAGGCAAGAGACCCAGTACTTC
CASYRDRQETQYF
>.|.|16|TRBJ2-1|TRBV28
TGTGCCAGCAGTCCCCCAGACTCCACTCTGACCAATGAGCAGTTCTTC
CASSPPDSTLTNEQFF
>TRBD2|many|14|TRBJ2-1|TRBV29-1
TGCAGCGGTTCTAGCGGGCCTTCCTACAATGAGCAGTTCTTC
CSGSSGPSYNEQFF
>.|many|17|TRBJ2-7|TRBV7-6
TGTGCCAGCAGCTTAGCTACCCCGGGAGCGGGCGCCTACGAGCAGTACTTC
CASSLATPGAGAYEQYF
>.|many|15|TRBJ2-1|TRBV11-2
TGTGCCAGCAGCTCCGTACAGGGAATGTCCAATGAGCAGTTCTTC
CASSSVQGMSNEQFF
>.|many|15|TRBJ2-1|TRBV5-1
TGCGCCAGCAGCTCAAGGACGGAACCATACAATGAGCAGTTCTTC
CASSSRTEPYNEQFF
>.|many|13|TRBJ2-3|TRBV27
TGTGCCAGCAGTTTTGGGGGGATGAATACGCAGTATTTT
CASSFGGMNTQYF
>.|.|11|TRBJ2-1|TRBV27
TGTGCCAGCAGTTTACTAAATGAGCAGTTCTTC
CASSLLNEQFF
>.|many|14|TRBJ2-7|TRBV28
TGTGCCAGCAGTTTGGCGGGAATCTCCTACGAGCAGTACTTC
CASSLAGISYEQYF
>.|medium-sized|16|TRBJ2-6|TRBV28
TGTGCCAGCAGTGGCCCAGGTGTTTCTGGGGCCAACGTCCTGACTTTC
CASSGPGVSGANVLTF
>TRBD2|many|20|TRBJ2-1|TRBV11-2
TGTGCCAGCAGCTTAGTCGGAGGACTAGCGGGAGGGCCGCTCAATTCTGAGCAGTTCTTC
CASSLVGGLAGGPLNSEQFF
>.|once|14|TRBJ2-7|TRBV7-6
TGTGCCAGCAGCTTAGCGGGTAGATATTCCGAGCAGTACTTC
CASSLAGRYSEQYF
>.|many|12|TRBJ1-5|TRBV28
TGTGCCAGCAGTTCCCCGAATCAGCCCCAGCATTTT
CASSSPNQPQHF
>TRBD1|.|15|TRBJ2-3|TRBV6-6
TGTGCCAGCAGCCTGACAGGGGGCCAGTCAGATACGCAGTATTTT
CASSLTGGQSDTQYF
>TRBD1|many|14|TRBJ2-2|TRBV20-1
TGCAGTGCTAGAGTAACAGGGGACACCGGGGAGCTGTTTTTT
CSARVTGDTGELFF
>TRBD1|many|15|TRBJ2-5|TRBV5-5
TGTGCCAGCAGTACCCGGGACAGGGGGTTGGAGACCCAGTACTTC
CASSTRDRGLETQYF
>TRBD1|many|16|TRBJ2-6|TRBV6-5
TGTGCCAGCAGTCGGACAGGGGCTGCCGGGGCCAACGTCCTGACTTTC
CASSRTGAAGANVLTF
>.|many|12|TRBJ1-2|TRBV5-1
TGCGCCAGCAGCGACGGAAACTATGGCTACACCTTC
CASSDGNYGYTF
>TRBD2|many|13|TRBJ2-1|TRBV5-6
TGTGCCAGCACCCTTCAGACTAGCGCGGCGCCGTTCTTC
CASTLQTSAAPFF
>.|many|11|TRBJ2-1|TRBV12-3/TRBV12-4
TGTGCCAGCAGTTTAGTCAATGAGCAGTTCTTC
CASSLVNEQFF
>TRBD2|many|15|TRBJ2-7|TRBV20-1
TGCAGTGCTGCGCGGACTAGCGGGGCCTCCTACGAGCAGTACTTC
CSAARTSGASYEQYF
>.|many|14|TRBJ1-1|TRBV28
TGTGCCAGCAGTTTAGGCTGGCGGCACACTGAAGCTTTCTTT
CASSLGWRHTEAFF
>.|many|16|TRBJ1-5|TRBV28
TGTGCCAGCAGTCCCACCTCCTCGGTGCCCCGACAGCCCCAGCATTTT
CASSPTSSVPRQPQHF
>TRBD2|many|16|TRBJ2-1|TRBV20-1
TGCAGTGCCGGACTAGCGGGAGCCATCTCCTACAATGAGCAGTTCTTC
CSAGLAGAISYNEQFF
>.|many|14|TRBJ2-3|TRBV11-2
TGTGCCAGCAGCGGAACTAGCCTGGAGGATACGCAGTATTTT
CASSGTSLEDTQYF
>TRBD1|many|11|TRBJ2-3|TRBV28
TGTGGGTCAGGGGGTACAGATACGCAGTATTTT
CGSGGTDTQYF
>.|many|15|TRBJ2-3|TRBV3-1
TGTGCCAGCAGCCAAGGGCAGTTTGGTACAGATACGCAGTATTTT
CASSQGQFGTDTQYF
>TRBD2|medium-sized|16|TRBJ2-3|TRBV5-5
TGTGCCAGCAGCACACTAGCGGGAGCAGGTCCAGATACGCAGTATTTT
CASSTLAGAGPDTQYF
>TRBD2|few|16|TRBJ2-2|TRBV12-5
TGTGCTAGTGGTCTGGGACTAGCGGGGGAGGCCGGGGAGCTGTTTTTT
CASGLGLAGEAGELFF
>.|medium-sized|14|TRBJ2-3|TRBV7-9
TGTGCCAGCAGCCGAGGGGGGACAGAGGGTACGCAGTATTTT
CASSRGGTEGTQYF
>.|medium-sized|13|TRBJ2-1|TRBV20-1
TGCAGTGCTAGAGCGGTTCGTATGAATGAGCAGTTCTTC
CSARAVRMNEQFF
>TRBD2|many|15|TRBJ2-1|TRBV6-5
TGTGCCAGCAGTTCCAGGACTAGCGGGATTAATGAGCAGTTCTTC
CASSSRTSGINEQFF
>TRBD2|many|17|TRBJ2-1|TRBV11-2
TGTGCCAGCAGCACAAGGACCGGGACTAGCGGACACAATGAGCAGTTCTTC
CASSTRTGTSGHNEQFF
>TRBD1|many|14|TRBJ2-5|TRBV28
TGTGCCAGCAGTCTAAGACAGGGGGAAGAGACCCAGTACTTC
CASSLRQGEETQYF
>.|few|13|TRBJ2-3|TRBV6-5
TGTGCCAGCGGCCCCCCGGGATCCGATACGCAGTATTTT
CASGPPGSDTQYF
>.|many|14|TRBJ2-7|TRBV7-6
TGTGCCAGCAGCCCCAGTAGTATGGGGGTAGAGCAGTACTTC
CASSPSSMGVEQYF
>TRBD2|few|24|TRBJ2-3|TRBV11-2
TGTGCCAGCAGTCATCCAAAAAGGGGGGCTCCGGGACTAGCGGGAGAGATTAGCACAGATACGCAGTATTTT
CASSHPKRGAPGLAGEISTDTQYF